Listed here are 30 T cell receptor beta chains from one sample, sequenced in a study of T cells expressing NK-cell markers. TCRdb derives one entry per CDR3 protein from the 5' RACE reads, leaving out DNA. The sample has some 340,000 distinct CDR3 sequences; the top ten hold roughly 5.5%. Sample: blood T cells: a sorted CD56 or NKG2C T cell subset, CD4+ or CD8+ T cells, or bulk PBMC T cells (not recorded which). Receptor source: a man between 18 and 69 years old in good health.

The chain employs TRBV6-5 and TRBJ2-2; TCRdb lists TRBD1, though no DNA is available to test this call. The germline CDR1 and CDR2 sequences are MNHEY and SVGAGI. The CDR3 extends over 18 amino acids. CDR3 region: CASSATYPRGGNTGELFF.

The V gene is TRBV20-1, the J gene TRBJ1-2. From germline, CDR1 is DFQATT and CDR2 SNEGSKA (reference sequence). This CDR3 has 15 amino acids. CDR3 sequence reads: CSATRRSNTVYGYTF.

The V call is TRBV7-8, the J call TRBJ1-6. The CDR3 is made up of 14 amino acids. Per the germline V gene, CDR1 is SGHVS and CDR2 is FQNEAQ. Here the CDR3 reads CASRSRLDNSPLHF.

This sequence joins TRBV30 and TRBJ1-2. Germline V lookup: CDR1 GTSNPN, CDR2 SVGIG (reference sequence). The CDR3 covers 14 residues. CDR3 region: CAWSTITFGSGYTF. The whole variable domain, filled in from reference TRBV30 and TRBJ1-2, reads SQTIHQWPATLVQPVGSPLSLECTVEGTSNPNLYWYRQAAGRGLQLLFYSVGIGQISSEVPQNLSASRPQDRQFILSSKKLLLSDSGFYLCAWSTITFGSGYTFGSGTRLTVV.

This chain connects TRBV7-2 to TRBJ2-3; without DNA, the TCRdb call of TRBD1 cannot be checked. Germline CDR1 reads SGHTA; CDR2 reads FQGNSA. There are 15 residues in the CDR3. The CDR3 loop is CASSLTGTDLKFPYF.

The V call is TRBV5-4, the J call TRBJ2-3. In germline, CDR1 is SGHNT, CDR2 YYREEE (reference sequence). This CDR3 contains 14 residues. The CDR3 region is CASSVPGRTDTQYF.

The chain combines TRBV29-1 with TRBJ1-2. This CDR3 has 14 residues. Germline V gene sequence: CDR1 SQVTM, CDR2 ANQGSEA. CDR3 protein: CSVALQTRGYGYTF.

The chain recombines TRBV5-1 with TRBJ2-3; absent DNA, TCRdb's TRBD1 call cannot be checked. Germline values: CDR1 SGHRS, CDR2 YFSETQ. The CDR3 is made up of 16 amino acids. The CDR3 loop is CASSSDRGLSTDTQYF.

The CDR3 region is CASILVAGALTSEQFF. The rearrangement links TRBV7-8 to TRBJ2-1; the D call from TCRdb, TRBD2, cannot be confirmed without DNA. The CDR3 sequence is 16 residues long. Germline V gene lookup returns CDR1 SGHVS and CDR2 FQNEAQ.

CDR3 loop: CASSYSTVNEQFF. This chain uses TRBV6-2 or TRBV6-3 with TRBJ2-1. CDR3 length: 13 residues. Germline V lookup: CDR1 MNHEY, CDR2 SVGEGT.

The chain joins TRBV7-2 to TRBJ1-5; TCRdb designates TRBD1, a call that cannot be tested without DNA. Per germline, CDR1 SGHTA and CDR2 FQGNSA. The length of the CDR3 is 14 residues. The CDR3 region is CASSPGTGYQPQHF. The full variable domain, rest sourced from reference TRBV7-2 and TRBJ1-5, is GAGVSQSPSNKVTEKGKDVELRCDPISGHTALYWYRQSLGQGLEFLIYFQGNSAPDKSGLPSDRFSAERTGGSVSTLTIQRTQQEDSAVYLCASSPGTGYQPQHFGDGTRLSIL.

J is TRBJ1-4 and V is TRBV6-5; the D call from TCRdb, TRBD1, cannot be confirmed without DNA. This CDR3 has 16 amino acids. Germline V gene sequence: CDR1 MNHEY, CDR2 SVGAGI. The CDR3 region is CASSYGQGLTNEKLFF.

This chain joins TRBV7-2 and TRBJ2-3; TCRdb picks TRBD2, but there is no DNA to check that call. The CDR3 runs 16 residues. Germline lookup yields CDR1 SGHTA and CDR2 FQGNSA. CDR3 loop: CASSLGSLAGASTQYF.

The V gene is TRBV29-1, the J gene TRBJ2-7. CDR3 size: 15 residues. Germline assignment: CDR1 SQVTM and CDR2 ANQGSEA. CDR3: CSVKKTPMSSYEQYF.

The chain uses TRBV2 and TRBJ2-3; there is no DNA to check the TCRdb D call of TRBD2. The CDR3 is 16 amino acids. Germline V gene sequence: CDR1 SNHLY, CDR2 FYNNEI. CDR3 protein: CASSPYLAGGADTQYF. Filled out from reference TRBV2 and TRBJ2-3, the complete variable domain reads EPEVTQTPSHQVTQMGQEVILRCVPISNHLYFYWYRQILGQKVEFLVSFYNNEISEKSEIFDDQFSVERPDGSNFTLKIRSTKLEDSAMYFCASSPYLAGGADTQYFGPGTRLTVL.

The CDR3 here is CASSPKWGLAGDLAGELFF. The J gene is TRBJ2-2, the V gene TRBV5-1; the D call of TRBD2 rests on TCRdb alone, since no DNA is present to check it. The CDR3 is 19 amino acids. CDR1 is SGHRS and CDR2 is YFSETQ in the germline V gene. The full variable domain, with the rest looked up from reference TRBV5-1 and TRBJ2-2, is KAGVTQTPRYLIKTRGQQVTLSCSPISGHRSVSWYQQTPGQGLQFLFEYFSETQRNKGNFPGRFSGRQFSNSRSEMNVSTLELGDSALYLCASSPKWGLAGDLAGELFFGEGSRLTVL.

This CDR3 is CASSLEGSGYEKLFF. The chain joins TRBV7-9 to TRBJ1-4. CDR3 length: 15 residues. From germline, CDR1 is SEHNR and CDR2 FQNEAQ (reference sequence).

The CDR3 region is CASSPTGVDFSLLSNVLTF. V usage is TRBV6-1 and J usage is TRBJ2-6; TCRdb's assignment of TRBD1 cannot be checked, as there is no DNA. This CDR3 is 19 amino acids long. Per the germline V gene, CDR1 is MNHNS and CDR2 is SASEGT.

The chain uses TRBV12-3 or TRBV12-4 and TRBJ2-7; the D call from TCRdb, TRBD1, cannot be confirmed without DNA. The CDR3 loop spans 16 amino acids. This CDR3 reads CASSQGAPRVSVEQYF.

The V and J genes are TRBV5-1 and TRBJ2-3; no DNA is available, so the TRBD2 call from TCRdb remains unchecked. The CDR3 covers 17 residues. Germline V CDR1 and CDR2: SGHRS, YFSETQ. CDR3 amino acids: CASSGPDREFTTDTQYF.

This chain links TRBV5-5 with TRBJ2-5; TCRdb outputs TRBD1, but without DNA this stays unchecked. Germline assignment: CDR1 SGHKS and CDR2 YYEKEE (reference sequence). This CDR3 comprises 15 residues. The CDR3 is CASSLSGGGWETQYF.

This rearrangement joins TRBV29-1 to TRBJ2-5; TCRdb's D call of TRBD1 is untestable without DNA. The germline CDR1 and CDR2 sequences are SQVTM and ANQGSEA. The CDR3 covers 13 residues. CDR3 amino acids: CSGARVPQETQYF.

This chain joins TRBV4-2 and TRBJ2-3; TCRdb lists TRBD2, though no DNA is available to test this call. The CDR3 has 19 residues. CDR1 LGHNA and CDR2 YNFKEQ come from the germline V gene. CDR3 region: CASSKGDSGGRNPTDTQYF.

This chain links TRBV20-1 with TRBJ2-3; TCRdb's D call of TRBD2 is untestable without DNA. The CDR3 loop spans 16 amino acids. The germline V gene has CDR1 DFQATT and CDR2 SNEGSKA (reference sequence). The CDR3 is CSAGLRGSPSTDTQYF.

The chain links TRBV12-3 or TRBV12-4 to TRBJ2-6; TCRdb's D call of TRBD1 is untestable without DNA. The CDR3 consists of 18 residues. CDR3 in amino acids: CASSSQTGGLSGANVLTF.

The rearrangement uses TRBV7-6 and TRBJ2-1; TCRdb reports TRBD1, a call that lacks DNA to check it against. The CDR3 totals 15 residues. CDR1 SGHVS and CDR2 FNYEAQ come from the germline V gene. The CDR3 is CASSLEVGGANEQFF.

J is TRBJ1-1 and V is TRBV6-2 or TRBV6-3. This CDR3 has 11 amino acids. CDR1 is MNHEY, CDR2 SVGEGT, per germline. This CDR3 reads CASRRHVEAFF.

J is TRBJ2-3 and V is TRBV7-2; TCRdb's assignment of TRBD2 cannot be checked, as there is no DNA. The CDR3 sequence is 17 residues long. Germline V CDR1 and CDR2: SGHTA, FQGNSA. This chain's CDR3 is CASSLGGLAGQGDTQYF.

CDR3 sequence: CASSFSRTNEKLFF. V usage is TRBV7-2 and J usage is TRBJ1-4. The germline V gene has CDR1 SGHTA and CDR2 FQGNSA. This CDR3 region has 14 residues.

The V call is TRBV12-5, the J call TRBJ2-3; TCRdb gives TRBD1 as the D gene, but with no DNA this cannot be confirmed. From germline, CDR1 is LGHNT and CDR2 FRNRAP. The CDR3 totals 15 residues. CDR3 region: CASGLSGGLTDTQYF.